This TCR beta chain was captured in a study of response to subunit inactivated influenza vaccine. Points from the study as a whole: The authors proposed limited new T cell recruitment per seasonal influenza vaccination.

TCRdb fed the RT-PCR reads into MiXCR, producing one record per CDR3 protein. The data hold about 650,000 distinct CDR3 sequences, with approximately 14% observed a single time. On this clonotype itself: Its antigen remains unidentified.

The material sequenced was PBMCs from blood, taken roughly 12 days after vaccination. The TCR was taken from a middle-aged man who received an inactivated influenza vaccine.

This CDR3 is CASSEGDRAYEQYF. The CDR3 DNA reads TGCGCCAGCAGTGAAGGGGACAGGGCTTACGAGCAGTACTTC. This chain joins TRBV10-1 and TRBJ2-7; 9 positions agree with TRBD1. CDR3 length: 14 residues. Germline V lookup: CDR1 WNHNN, CDR2 SYGVQD (reference sequence). The ends lost 3 bases at V and 4 bases at J; junction bases unmatched: 4.